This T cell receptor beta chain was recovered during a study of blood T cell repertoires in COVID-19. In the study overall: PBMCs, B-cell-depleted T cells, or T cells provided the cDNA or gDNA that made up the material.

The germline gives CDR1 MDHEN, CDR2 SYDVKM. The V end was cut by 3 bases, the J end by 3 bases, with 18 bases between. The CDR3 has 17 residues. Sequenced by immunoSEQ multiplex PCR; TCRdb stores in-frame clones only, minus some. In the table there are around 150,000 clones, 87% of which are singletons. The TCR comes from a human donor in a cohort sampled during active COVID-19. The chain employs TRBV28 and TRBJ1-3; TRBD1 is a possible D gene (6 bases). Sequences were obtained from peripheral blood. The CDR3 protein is CASSFPAGGRLGNTIYF. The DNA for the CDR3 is TGTGCCAGCAGTTTCCCTGCTGGGGGCCGTCTTGGAAACACCATATATTTT.